This TCR beta chain came from a study of blood T cell repertoires in COVID-19. Overall study context: From T cells, B-cell-depleted T cells, or PBMCs came the material, which was cDNA or gDNA.

The germline V gene encodes CDR1 MNHEY and CDR2 SVGEGT. The V and J ends lost 4 bases and 4 bases respectively, with 13 bases between them. The CDR3 is 14 residues long. In the source study's methods: Reference gene primers were amplified, and this amplification served to estimate nucleated cell counts. Profiled with immunoSEQ multiplex PCR; TCRdb holds only in-frame clones, not every one. V and J calls plus clone size are reproduced from that table; the DNA served to infer D and trimming. The table lists some 96,000 clones, 70% to 90% of them singletons, with 5% in the top ten. The clonotype was recovered from a human donor in a cohort sampled during active COVID-19. This sequence joins TRBV6-2 or TRBV6-3 and TRBJ1-1; the D gene is possibly TRBD1 (5 bases). Sequences were obtained from peripheral blood. The CDR3 sequence is CASSFHGGGTEAFF. DNA for the CDR3: TGTGCCAGCAGTTTTCATGGGGGAGGCACTGAAGCTTTCTTT.